Presented here are 20 T cell receptor beta chains from one specimen sequenced in a study of blood T cell repertoires in COVID-19. Sequencing was performed with immunoSEQ multiplex PCR; in TCRdb, only in-frame clones are kept and a portion is missing. The data hold 280,000 or so clones, with roughly 88% observed a single time. The specimen sequenced was PBMCs or T cells enriched from blood (not recorded which). The receptors shown here come from a man aged 25-45 years who had recovered from COVID-19.

The chain uses TRBV9 and TRBJ2-5; 10 bases fit TRBD2. V shed 4 bases and J 4 bases; nucleotides not matched to a gene: 4. This CDR3 has 14 residues. CDR1 SGDLS and CDR2 YYNGEE come from the germline V gene. The CDR3 DNA follows: TGTGCCAGCAGCTTAGGACTAGCGGTAGAGACCCAGTACTTC. This codes for CASSLGLAVETQYF. Filled out from reference TRBV9 and TRBJ2-5, the complete variable domain reads DSGVTQTPKHLITATGQRVTLRCSPRSGDLSVYWYQQSLDQGLQFLIQYYNGEERAKGNILERFSAQQFPDLHSELNLSSLELGDSALYFCASSLGLAVETQYFGPGTRLLVL.

The chain is built from TRBV4-3 and TRBJ1-2; D is unclear. Trimming took off 0 bases at V and 3 bases at J, with 11 bases between the two ends. The CDR3 consists of 15 residues. Per germline, CDR1 LGHNA and CDR2 YSLEER. This CDR3 is CASSQDWPLDYGYTF. The CDR3 bases are TGCGCCAGCAGCCAAGATTGGCCTCTTGACTATGGCTACACCTTC.

V gene TRBV21-1 combines with J gene TRBJ2-3; the table's D call, TRBD1, has no DNA check behind it. TRBV21-1 counts as a pseudogene. The CDR3 is 18 residues long. CDR3: CASSKGPPGHSSTDTQYF. CDR3 bases: TGTGCCAGCAGCAAAGGGCCACCGGGACACTCAAGCACAGATACGCAGTATTTT.

This clone has at least ten counts. The genes are TRBV30 and TRBJ1-2, with 8 bases aligning to TRBD1. J gave up 4 bases and V 5 bases, and 6 bases lay outside the gene matches. The CDR3 extends over 13 amino acids. CDR1 and CDR2 (germline): GTSNPN, SVGIG (reference sequence). CDR3 DNA: TGTGCCTGGGGCCGGGACAGGCCCTATGGCTACACCTTC. Amino acids: CAWGRDRPYGYTF.

The chain joins TRBV21-1 to TRBJ2-5; TRBD2 is the table's D call, not checked against the DNA. TRBV21-1 is deemed a pseudogene. The CDR3 runs to 16 residues. CDR3 sequence reads: CASSNSGGKWEETQYF. The CDR3 DNA reads TGTGCCAGCAGCAATAGCGGGGGGAAGTGGGAGGAGACCCAGTACTTC.

The rearrangement uses TRBV30 and TRBJ2-2, with a possible D match to TRBD1 (5 bases). V was pared by 4 bases and J by 0 bases, with 9 bases between. Looked up from germline, CDR1 is GTSNPN and CDR2 is SVGIG (reference sequence). The CDR3 is 14 amino acids. The CDR3 sequence is CAWTPGPNTGELFF. Here the CDR3 DNA reads TGTGCCTGGACACCAGGGCCGAACACCGGGGAGCTGTTTTTT.

This rearrangement joins TRBV29-1 to TRBJ1-3, with unresolved D. The CDR3 consists of 14 residues. Germline V gives CDR1 SQVTM, CDR2 ANQGSEA. V was shortened by 4 bases and J by 0 bases, with 10 bases between the two germline ends. In DNA, the CDR3 is TGCAGCGTTGTGGCACAGAGCTCTGGAAACACCATATATTTT. This sequence encodes CSVVAQSSGNTIYF.

This chain links TRBV5-4 with TRBJ2-1; TRBD2 matches at 9 bases. The ends lost 0 bases at V and 6 bases at J; junction bases unmatched: 10. CDR1 SGHNT and CDR2 YYREEE come from the germline V gene (reference sequence). The CDR3 covers 17 residues. The CDR3 DNA sequence: TGTGCCAGCAGCTTGGGCGGGGGGGCCACAAAGGGCAATGAGCAGTTCTTC. It specifies CASSLGGGATKGNEQFF.

The chain links TRBV21-1 to TRBJ1-1; the DNA was not used to check the table's D call, TRBD1. TRBV21-1 is recorded as a pseudogene. The CDR3 runs 15 residues. The CDR3 nucleotides read TGTGCCAGCAGCAAAGCTGGGACAGAGAACACTGAAGCTTTCTTT. As protein: CASSKAGTENTEAFF.

This clone was seen more than once but under ten times. This chain links TRBV27 with TRBJ2-3; 10 bases match TRBD2. Germline V CDR1 and CDR2: MNHEY, SMNVEV (reference sequence). The CDR3 totals 16 residues. After removal of 4 bases from V and 3 bases from J, the junction contained 7 bases not matched to a gene. CDR3 sequence reads: CASSSPPGLATDTQYF. In DNA, the CDR3 is TGTGCCAGCAGTTCCCCCCCGGGACTAGCGACAGATACGCAGTATTTT.

This chain links TRBV7-2 with TRBJ2-1, with D tentatively TRBD2 (6 bases). The CDR3 consists of 14 residues. V was clipped by 1 base and J by 9 bases, with 13 bases between them. CDR1 and CDR2 from the germline V gene are SGHTA and FQGNSA. DNA of the CDR3: TGTGCCAGCAGCTTAGGGCGGGAAGGTCCTGAGCAGTTCTTC. Translated: CASSLGREGPEQFF. Drawing the rest from reference TRBV7-2 and TRBJ2-1, the complete variable domain is GAGVSQSPSNKVTEKGKDVELRCDPISGHTALYWYRQSLGQGLEFLIYFQGNSAPDKSGLPSDRFSAERTGGSVSTLTIQRTQQEDSAVYLCASSLGREGPEQFFGPGTRLTVL.

This clone occurred once. The V and J genes are TRBV24-1 and TRBJ2-3; TRBD1 matches 8 bases. This CDR3 is built from 16 residues. Germline CDR1 reads KGHDR; CDR2 reads SFDVKD. Trimming removed 3 bases from V and 6 bases from J; junction bases left unmatched: 10. This CDR3 is CATSDPTQGAEDTQYF. CDR3 DNA: TGTGCCACCAGTGATCCGACGCAGGGGGCAGAGGATACGCAGTATTTT.

This rearrangement joins TRBV4-1 to TRBJ2-5; no definite D call. The CDR3 spans 14 residues. CDR1 MGHRA and CDR2 YSYEKL come from the germline V gene. V lost 4 bases and J 2 bases, leaving 11 bases between the germline ends. The CDR3, as DNA: TGCGCCAGCAGCCCTGGGTCCGGGCAAGAGACCCAGTACTTC. This gives the protein CASSPGSGQETQYF.

V and J are TRBV5-1 and TRBJ1-6, with 7 nucleotides matching TRBD1. The CDR3 length is 15 residues. CDR1 and CDR2 (germline): SGHRS, YFSETQ. The V segment lost 5 bases and the J segment 13 bases; nucleotides outside the gene matches: 15. In nucleotides, the CDR3 is TGCGCCAGCAGACTTGCCGGGACAGAGAATTTCCCCCTCCACTTT. The encoded protein is CASRLAGTENFPLHF.

This rearrangement joins TRBV18 to TRBJ2-1, with D maybe TRBD1 (6 bases). CDR3 size: 20 residues. Looked up from germline, CDR1 is KGHSH and CDR2 is LQKENI. V was cut by 0 bases and J by 0 bases, with 21 bases left in between. CDR3 DNA sequence: TGTGCCAGCTCACCACCGTACGGGAACTTAGGGGGAAGCTCCTACAATGAGCAGTTCTTC. It translates to CASSPPYGNLGGSSYNEQFF.

V and J are TRBV9 and TRBJ1-1; D gene uncertain. The V end was cut by 0 bases, the J end by 3 bases, with 18 bases between. The CDR3 consists of 17 residues. The V gene's germline CDR1 is SGDLS and CDR2 YYNGEE. CDR3 protein: CASSVGGRYFWDTEAFF. CDR3 bases: TGTGCCAGCAGCGTAGGAGGGCGGTATTTTTGGGACACTGAAGCTTTCTTT.

The count of this clone is one. The chain has TRBV18 and TRBJ2-7; tentative D call: TRBD1 (5 bases). The V gene's germline CDR1 is KGHSH and CDR2 LQKENI. V shed 0 bases and J shed 4 bases, with 10 bases lying between them. The CDR3 has 14 amino acids. This CDR3 is CASSPPTGEYEQYF. As DNA, the CDR3 is TGTGCCAGCTCACCACCTACAGGCGAATACGAGCAGTACTTC. The full variable domain, with the rest looked up from reference TRBV18 and TRBJ2-7, is NAGVMQNPRHLVRRRGQEARLRCSPMKGHSHVYWYRQLPEEGLKFMVYLQKENIIDESGMPKERFSAEFPKEGPSILRIQQVVRGDSAAYFCASSPPTGEYEQYFGPGTRLTVT.

The chain recombines TRBV18 with TRBJ1-1; 7 nucleotides match TRBD1. The CDR3 spans 14 residues. Germline loops: CDR1 KGHSH, CDR2 LQKENI. The V segment lost 4 bases and the J segment 5 bases; nucleotides outside the gene matches: 7. The CDR3 loop reads CASSRQGEGTEAFF. The CDR3 DNA sequence: TGTGCCAGCTCACGACAGGGCGAAGGGACTGAAGCTTTCTTT.

DNA for the CDR3: TGTGCCAGCAGCTCCCAGCGGGGGACCTACGAGCAGTACTTC. As protein: CASSSQRGTYEQYF. The chain recombines TRBV7-2 with TRBJ2-7; the match to TRBD2 covers 8 bases. CDR3 length equals 14 residues. Germline V gives CDR1 SGHTA, CDR2 FQGNSA. Trimming took 4 bases from V and 2 from J; bases not matched to a gene: 4.

The chain couples TRBV30 to TRBJ1-1; D is unresolved. V lost 5 bases, J lost 12 bases, and 7 bases lay in between. CDR3 length: 8 amino acids. Per the germline V gene, CDR1 is GTSNPN and CDR2 is SVGIG (reference sequence). CDR3 bases: TGTGCCTGGGGGAGAACTTTCTTT. It encodes CAWGRTFF.